This TCR beta chain was documented in a study of cytomegalovirus exposure and HLA in healthy donors. The study, taken as a whole, reports: Per published accounts, TCR beta sequences correctly predicted the HLA-A and HLA-B alleles of most subjects.

With respect to this clone: As yet, its antigen is unknown.

Use of 60 Vbeta and 13 Jbeta primers characterized the PCR. Sequenced by immunoSEQ multiplex PCR; TCRdb stores in-frame clones only, minus some. The sample contains about 130,000 clones, over 70% of which appear only once. CDR3 length equals 11 residues. Germline values: CDR1 GTSNPN, CDR2 SVGIG (reference sequence). Trimming cost V 0 bases and J 8 bases, with 7 bases left between them. The sample was PBMCs. The TCR sequence derives from a man aged 35-49 years in good health and CMV-seronegative. The chain joins TRBV30 to TRBJ1-2, with D possibly TRBD1 on 5 matching bases. Written as DNA, the CDR3 is TGTGCCTGGAGTGTACGGGGGGGCTACACCTTC. Protein product: CAWSVRGGYTF. The full variable domain, in which reference TRBV30 and TRBJ1-2 provide the parts outside the CDR3, is SQTIHQWPATLVQPVGSPLSLECTVEGTSNPNLYWYRQAAGRGLQLLFYSVGIGQISSEVPQNLSASRPQDRQFILSSKKLLLSDSGFYLCAWSVRGGYTFGSGTRLTVV.